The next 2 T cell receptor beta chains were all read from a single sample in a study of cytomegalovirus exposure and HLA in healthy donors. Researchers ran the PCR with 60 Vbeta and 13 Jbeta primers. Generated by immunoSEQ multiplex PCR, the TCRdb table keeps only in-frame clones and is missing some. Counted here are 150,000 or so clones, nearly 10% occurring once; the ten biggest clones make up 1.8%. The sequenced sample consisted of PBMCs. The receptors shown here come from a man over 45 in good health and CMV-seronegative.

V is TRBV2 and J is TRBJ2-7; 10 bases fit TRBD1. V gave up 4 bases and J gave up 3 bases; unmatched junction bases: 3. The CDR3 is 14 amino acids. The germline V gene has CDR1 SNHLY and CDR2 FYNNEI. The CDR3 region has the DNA TGTGCCAGCAGTGGACAGGGGGCGGGCTACGAGCAGTACTTC. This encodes CASSGQGAGYEQYF.

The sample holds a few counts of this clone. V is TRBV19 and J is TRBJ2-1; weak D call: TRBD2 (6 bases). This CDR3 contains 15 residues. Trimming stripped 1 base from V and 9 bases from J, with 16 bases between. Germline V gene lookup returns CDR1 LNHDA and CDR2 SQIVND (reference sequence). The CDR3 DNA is TGTGCCAGTAGTATAGCGGGAGAGTCCGGGGGTGAGCAGTTCTTC. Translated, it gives CASSIAGESGGEQFF.